This is a list of T cell receptor beta chains from one sample in a study of beta chain features in type 1 diabetes. Repertoires were generated with immunoSEQ multiplex PCR, while TCRdb's copy carries only in-frame clones and drops some. This table has a few hundred thousand clones, about 12% appearing once. What was sequenced was naive CD4+ T cells from blood. These receptors all stem from a woman aged 18-35 years with type 1 diabetes. The CDR3 runs from the conserved cysteine through the conserved F or W. Fields, in order: D gene, clone size, J gene, V gene, CDR3 DNA, CDR3 protein. D genes are given only for firm matches. Rows give clone size only sometimes, using once, few, many, or a class for an expanded clone.

>NA|few|TRBJ2-1|TRBV4-2
TGTGCCAGCAGCCAGTGGGCTGGCAGGGAAAAACACAATGAGCAGTTCTTC
CASSQWAGREKHNEQFF
>NA|NA|TRBJ1-2|TRBV11-1
TGTGCCAGCAGCCCACGGAGATCTTCGGGTGGCTACACCTTC
CASSPRRSSGGYTF
>TRBD1|few|TRBJ1-1|TRBV27
TGTGCCAGCAGTCCCCGGACAGCCAGGGGGACTGAAGCTTTCTTT
CASSPRTARGTEAFF
>TRBD1|NA|TRBJ2-1|TRBV18
TGTGCCAGCTCCGGACAGGGAGTAGGTGAGCAGTTCTTC
CASSGQGVGEQFF
>NA|few|TRBJ2-2|TRBV10-3
TGTGCCATCAGGGCACTAGGCCCAGACACCGGGGAGCTGTTTTTT
CAIRALGPDTGELFF
>NA|NA|TRBJ2-1|TRBV7-2
TGTGCCAGCAGCCGGCTCACGGGGTACAATGAGCAGTTCTTC
CASSRLTGYNEQFF
>TRBD1|NA|TRBJ2-7|TRBV19
TGTGCCAGTGGACTGACAGGGTTCGAGCAGTACTTC
CASGLTGFEQYF
>NA|few|TRBJ1-1|TRBV7-2
TGTGCCAGCAGTCCCAAGACGGGCACTGAAGCTTTCTTT
CASSPKTGTEAFF
>TRBD2|NA|TRBJ2-1|TRBV5-1
TGCGCCAGCAGCTTGGCCACTAGCGGGAGGGACAATGAGCAGTTCTTC
CASSLATSGRDNEQFF
>TRBD2|few|TRBJ2-5|TRBV6-1
TGTGCCGAGGGGAGGGGCGGAGAGACCCAGTACTTC
CAEGRGGETQYF
>TRBD2|NA|TRBJ2-7|TRBV18
TGTGCCAGCTCACCTTATACTAGCGGGAGGGCCCCCGAGCAGTACTTC
CASSPYTSGRAPEQYF
>TRBD1|few|TRBJ1-5|TRBV7-9
TGTGCCAGCAGCGGTCTGCCACGGACAGGGGGGAATCAGCCCCAGCATTTT
CASSGLPRTGGNQPQHF
>TRBD1|few|TRBJ2-1|TRBV5-1
TGCGCCAGCAGCTTGGAACAGGGGGCCTACAATGAGCAGTTCTTC
CASSLEQGAYNEQFF
>NA|NA|TRBJ2-7|TRBV28
TGTGCCAGCAGTTTAGGAGGGACGTGGTCCTACGAGCAGTACTTC
CASSLGGTWSYEQYF
>NA|few|TRBJ2-7|TRBV7-9
TGTGCCAGCAGCTTAGGCGCCTACGAGCAGTACTTC
CASSLGAYEQYF
>NA|once|TRBJ1-3|TRBV7-8
TGTGCCAGCAGCTTAGCGGTCGGCAGGCACTCTGGAAACACCATATATTTT
CASSLAVGRHSGNTIYF
>TRBD1|few|TRBJ2-7|TRBV5-1
TGCGCCAGCAACCCCCGAGGGACACACCAAAACAGGGGCGAGCAGTACTTC
CASNPRGTHQNRGEQYF
>NA|NA|TRBJ1-2|TRBV29-1
TGCAGCGTGGACCGGGGGGCCCACTATGGCTACACCTTC
CSVDRGAHYGYTF
>NA|few|TRBJ2-7|TRBV7-2
TGTGCCAGCAGCTTAGGGAGCGGACCCTACGAGCAGTACTTC
CASSLGSGPYEQYF
>TRBD1|NA|TRBJ2-7|TRBV10-3
TGTGCCATCAGTGACGCCGGGACAGGGACTTGGGAGCAGTACTTC
CAISDAGTGTWEQYF
>NA|NA|TRBJ2-7|TRBV6-5
TGTGCCAGCAGTTACAGGGGCGACTCCTACGAGCAGTACTTC
CASSYRGDSYEQYF
>NA|NA|TRBJ2-5|TRBV2
TGTGCCAGCAGTGAAAAGGGAGCCCAGTACTTC
CASSEKGAQYF
>NA|NA|TRBJ2-7|TRBV19
TGTGCCAGTAGTATCCCGTACTCCTACGAGCAGTACTTC
CASSIPYSYEQYF
>NA|NA|TRBJ1-5|TRBV9
TGTGCCAGCAGCGTAGGCAGCGGCAATCAGCCCCAGCATTTT
CASSVGSGNQPQHF
>TRBD1|NA|TRBJ1-1|TRBV4-1
TGCGCCAGCAGCCCTGGGGAGTCGACAGGGATGAACACTGAAGCTTTCTTT
CASSPGESTGMNTEAFF
>NA|NA|TRBJ2-1|TRBV28
TGTGCCAGCAGTGACTTTGGGGGCCCGACGGGGAATGAGCAGTTCTTC
CASSDFGGPTGNEQFF
>NA|NA|TRBJ1-2|TRBV7-9
TGTGCCAGCAGCTTAGACAGGGACTATGGCTACACCTTC
CASSLDRDYGYTF
>NA|NA|TRBJ2-4|TRBV7-6
TGTGCCAGCAGCTTAGAGACAGGCCAAAACATTCAGTACTTC
CASSLETGQNIQYF
>NA|few|TRBJ2-5|TRBV29-1
TGCAGCCTGAACGGAGGGGTGGGAGAGACCCAGTACTTC
CSLNGGVGETQYF
>NA|few|TRBJ2-7|TRBV28
TGTGCCAGCAGTCCCGTGGTGGGGCTCGGGACTCATACCTACGAGCAGTACTTC
CASSPVVGLGTHTYEQYF
>NA|NA|TRBJ2-7|TRBV9
TGTGCCAGCAGCGTAGAGTTGGCGGGCTACGAGCAGTACTTC
CASSVELAGYEQYF
>NA|NA|TRBJ2-3|TRBV4-1
TGCGCCAGCAGCCCCCCCAGCAGGGGATCAAATACGCAGTATTTT
CASSPPSRGSNTQYF
>NA|NA|TRBJ2-7|TRBV29-1
TGCAGCGCAGGCTCAGGGGCATCCTACGAGCAGTACTTC
CSAGSGASYEQYF
>NA|NA|TRBJ2-1|TRBV6-5
TGTGCCAGCAGTGTGGGAGTTTTTAGGGCCAATGAGCAGTTCTTC
CASSVGVFRANEQFF
>NA|few|TRBJ1-5|TRBV18
TGTGCCAGCTCACTTTACCAGGGTGATAGCAATCAGCCCCAGCATTTT
CASSLYQGDSNQPQHF
>NA|few|TRBJ2-2|TRBV5-4
TGTGCCAGCAGCCTCGAAGTCCAGGGGTCGGGCGGGGAGCTGTTTTTT
CASSLEVQGSGGELFF
>NA|few|TRBJ2-6|TRBV7-2
TGTGCCAGCAGCCTGGCCCCCCTCACTAGCTCTGGGGCCAACGTCCTGACTTTC
CASSLAPLTSSGANVLTF
>TRBD1|NA|TRBJ2-2|TRBV14
TGTGCCAGCAGCCTCCCCCGAGGGGGCGCGAACACCGGGGAGCTGTTTTTT
CASSLPRGGANTGELFF
>TRBD1|few|TRBJ2-2|TRBV5-6
TGTGCCAGCAGCTTGGAGACAGGGGTAAACACCGGGGAGCTGTTTTTT
CASSLETGVNTGELFF
>TRBD2|few|TRBJ2-7|TRBV9
TGTGCCAGCAGCGGCGGACTAGCGGGCGCCTACGAGCAGTACTTC
CASSGGLAGAYEQYF
>TRBD2|NA|TRBJ2-1|TRBV30
TGTGCCTGGAGTGTACGGCTAGCGGGGGCCAACAATGAGCAGTTCTTC
CAWSVRLAGANNEQFF
>TRBD2|NA|TRBJ2-1|TRBV7-9
TGTGCCAGCAGCCAGCGGGATTTCTATGAGCAGTTCTTC
CASSQRDFYEQFF
>NA|NA|TRBJ2-2|TRBV19
TGTGCCAGTAGTCCGAGGGGGATAATCGGGGAGCTGTTTTTT
CASSPRGIIGELFF
>NA|NA|TRBJ2-5|TRBV5-1
TGCGCCAGCAGCTTGAACGGGGGTGAGACCCAGTACTTC
CASSLNGGETQYF
>TRBD1|few|TRBJ2-7|TRBV7-2
TGTGCCAGCAGCTCCCGACAGGGGTCCTACGAGCAGTACTTC
CASSSRQGSYEQYF
>NA|NA|TRBJ2-3|TRBV28
TGTGCCAGCAGTTTAGGGCATACGCAGTATTTT
CASSLGHTQYF
>NA|few|TRBJ2-7|TRBV19
TGTGCCAGTAGTCGTGAGGGCCGGTACGAGCAGTACTTC
CASSREGRYEQYF
>NA|NA|TRBJ2-3|TRBV7-2
TGTGCCAGCAGCTTATCTGCTAGCCGGACAGATACGCAGTATTTT
CASSLSASRTDTQYF
>NA|NA|TRBJ2-5|TRBV7-2
TGTGCCAGCAGCCCTGGAGGGACCCAGTACTTC
CASSPGGTQYF
>NA|few|TRBJ2-1|TRBV5-1
TGCGCCAGCAGCTCGGGACAAGACAATGAGCAGTTCTTC
CASSSGQDNEQFF
>NA|few|TRBJ1-2|TRBV9
TGTGCCAGCAGCGCCATGGGACACTACTATGGCTACACCTTC
CASSAMGHYYGYTF